The source of this TCR beta chain is a study of blood T cells in healthy people across ages. General observations from the study: Both higher diversity and more naive CD4+ cells marked long-lived donors when set against aged donors. Strong correlation existed between TCR beta diversity and naive T cell percentage.

This CDR3 is 15 amino acids long. The V and J ends lost 0 bases and 6 bases respectively, with 13 bases between them. Germline CDR1 LGHDT, CDR2 YNNKEL (reference sequence). A J-beta primer mix and a sample-barcoded 5' primer were used in a second PCR of roughly 6 to 11 cycles. In TCRdb, the 5' RACE reads were re-called with MiXCR into one record per CDR3 protein. The table records roughly 1.9 million distinct CDR3 sequences, about two fifths of them present only once. Each sample yielded at least 5 micrograms of PBMC total RNA. This clonotype is a singleton in its sample. Its antigen is undetermined. The receptor comes from a human donor in good health. The sequencing sample was made of blood. This chain links TRBV3-1 with TRBJ2-3, with D possibly called TRBD1 or TRBD2 (5 bases each). CDR3 region: CASSQEGVPADTQYF. CDR3 DNA sequence: TGTGCCAGCAGCCAAGAGGGGGTACCGGCGGATACGCAGTATTTT.